These 27 T cell receptor beta chains were sequenced from one sample in a study of long-term antiretroviral therapy in people with HIV. At survey level, the immunoSEQ assay was run in its v3.0 version. Using immunoSEQ multiplex PCR, the repertoire was profiled, and TCRdb retains in-frame clones only, with some absent. The table has tens of thousands of clones, more than 80% seen once; the top ten hold 4.3%. Sequenced here: unsorted PBMCs, sampled 5.2 years after starting antiretroviral therapy. The receptor source for this set is a woman aged 40 to 50 with HIV.

The chain is built from TRBV30 and TRBJ1-1; D might be TRBD1 (5 bases). Germline CDR1 is GTSNPN and CDR2 is SVGIG (reference sequence). The V end lost 3 bases, the J end lost 7 bases, and 18 bases lay between the germline ends. This CDR3 region has 14 residues. The CDR3 is CAWRTADWGLEAFF. CDR3 sequence (DNA): TGTGCCTGGAGGACTGCGGATTGGGGCCTTGAAGCTTTCTTT.

The J gene is TRBJ2-5, the V gene TRBV7-9; 14 positions match TRBD2. The junction had 3 bases not matched to a gene; V was cut back by 4 bases and J by 5 bases. Germline loops: CDR1 SEHNR, CDR2 FQNEAQ (reference sequence). The CDR3 totals 15 residues. CDR3 nucleotides: TGTGCCAGCAGCTCGAGGACTAGCGGGGGGGAGACCCAGTACTTC. Protein: CASSSRTSGGETQYF.

The chain joins TRBV5-1 to TRBJ2-3; a possible D gene is TRBD1 (6 bases). CDR3 length: 15 amino acids. V was pared by 4 bases and J by 0 bases, with 12 bases between. In germline, CDR1 is SGHRS, CDR2 YFSETQ. Written as DNA, the CDR3 is TGCGCCAGCAGCCCCGACAGGACTAGCACAGATACGCAGTATTTT. Protein sequence: CASSPDRTSTDTQYF.

This chain uses TRBV25-1 with TRBJ2-7; no definite D call. The CDR3 is made up of 16 amino acids. Germline values: CDR1 MGHDK, CDR2 SYGVNS. V gave up 2 bases and J gave up 6 bases, with 20 bases separating them. This CDR3 is CASSESLGTERLEQYF. CDR3 coding DNA: TGTGCCAGCAGTGAAAGTCTAGGAACGGAGCGACTCGAGCAGTACTTC.

V and J are TRBV11-3 and TRBJ2-1; D is unclear. CDR1 is SGHNT and CDR2 is YENEEA in the germline V gene. Trimming left V 4 bases short and J 6 bases short, with 4 bases between. The CDR3 sequence is 11 residues long. CDR3 sequence reads: CASSSRNEQFF. As DNA, the CDR3 is TGTGCCAGCAGCTCCCGCAATGAGCAGTTCTTC.

The chain combines TRBV6-5 with TRBJ2-7; TRBD1 aligns across 8 bases. Germline-derived CDR1 and CDR2 are MNHEY and SVGAGI. V lost 3 bases and J lost 9; bases outside the gene matches: 4. The length of the CDR3 is 12 residues. The CDR3 nucleotides are TGTGCCAGCAGTTATTCCGGACAGGGGCAGTACTTC. Its translation: CASSYSGQGQYF.

This chain connects TRBV29-1 to TRBJ1-5; D remains ambiguous. Between the trimmed V and J ends, which lost 4 bases and 0 bases, there was a span of 22 bases. The CDR3 spans 18 residues. Germline CDR1 is SQVTM and CDR2 is ANQGSEA. The CDR3 protein is CSVAGGTGSQNSNQPQHF. The CDR3 DNA reads as TGCAGCGTTGCGGGTGGAACGGGGAGCCAAAATAGCAATCAGCCCCAGCATTTT.

The chain is built from TRBV6-5 and TRBJ1-2; possibly TRBD1 for D (5 bases). The CDR3 is 13 amino acids. V was shortened by 6 bases and J by 2 bases, with 10 bases between the two germline ends. CDR1 MNHEY and CDR2 SVGAGI come from the germline V gene. Here the CDR3 DNA reads TGTGCCAGCAGCAGGGACGGGAACTATGGCTACACCTTC. It is translated as CASSRDGNYGYTF.

The genes are TRBV6-5 and TRBJ1-1; 9 bases align to TRBD1. CDR3 size: 15 residues. Trimming cost V 4 bases and J 3 bases; bases outside gene matches: 6. Germline values: CDR1 MNHEY, CDR2 SVGAGI. CDR3 bases: TGTGCCAGCAGTTGGAACAGGGGGCTAGACACTGAAGCTTTCTTT. This gives the protein CASSWNRGLDTEAFF.

The chain links TRBV7-2 to TRBJ2-7; 10 nucleotides align to TRBD2. The CDR3 sequence is 16 residues long. V gave up 0 bases and J gave up 6 bases; unmatched junction bases: 8. Germline CDR1 and CDR2: SGHTA and FQGNSA. The CDR3 loop is CASSLAPLAGVGEQYF. The CDR3 DNA sequence: TGTGCCAGCAGCTTAGCCCCCCTAGCGGGAGTGGGCGAGCAGTACTTC.

V gene TRBV6-6 combines with J gene TRBJ1-5; no firm D call. Germline V gene lookup returns CDR1 MNHNY and CDR2 SVGAGI (reference sequence). The CDR3 totals 14 residues. Deletions cut 2 bases from V and 4 bases from J, with 9 bases between. The CDR3 here is CASSYRTKNQPQHF. CDR3 nucleotide sequence: TGTGCCAGCAGTTACAGGACTAAAAATCAGCCCCAGCATTTT.

This clone was detected only once. The V and J genes are TRBV9 and TRBJ2-2, with D uncertain. Germline V gives CDR1 SGDLS, CDR2 YYNGEE. The CDR3 length is 13 residues. V was pared by 4 bases and J by 7 bases, with 11 bases between. CDR3 nucleotides: TGTGCCAGCAGCCAAGGAGTCGGCGGGGAGCTGTTTTTT. It specifies CASSQGVGGELFF.

The rearrangement links TRBV10-1 to TRBJ2-5, with 7 bases lining up with TRBD2. V was pared by 0 bases and J by 3 bases, with 4 bases of the junction left unmatched. Germline CDR1 WNHNN, CDR2 SYGVQD (reference sequence). The CDR3 loop spans 15 amino acids. This CDR3 is CASSESGAGKETQYF. DNA for the CDR3: TGCGCCAGCAGTGAGTCGGGAGCGGGGAAAGAGACCCAGTACTTC.

This chain connects TRBV19 to TRBJ1-1, with D perhaps TRBD1 (5 bases). The ends were cut back, 7 bases at V and 1 base at J, with 10 bases in the middle. The germline CDR1 and CDR2 sequences are LNHDA and SQIVND (reference sequence). This CDR3 spans 13 amino acids. The CDR3 region has the DNA TGTGCCAGTAAGGTAGGACAGAACACTGAAGCTTTCTTT. Its translation is CASKVGQNTEAFF.

The rearrangement joins TRBV11-2 to TRBJ2-7; 11 positions match TRBD1. The trim removed 5 bases at V and 3 bases at J, leaving 6 bases unmatched. The CDR3 has 15 residues. Germline CDR1 and CDR2: SGHAT and FQNNGV. The CDR3 is CASSGSGTGGYEQYF. CDR3 sequence (DNA): TGTGCCAGCAGCGGATCCGGGACAGGGGGCTACGAGCAGTACTTC.

This chain uses TRBV11-2 with TRBJ1-1; D might be TRBD1 (6 bases). V lost 5 bases, J lost 7 bases, and 11 bases lay in between. The CDR3 is 12 amino acids. Germline V lookup: CDR1 SGHAT, CDR2 FQNNGV. This CDR3 reads CASSQGPGEAFF. In DNA, the CDR3 is TGTGCCAGCAGCCAGGGGCCGGGTGAAGCTTTCTTT.

The chain employs TRBV11-1 and TRBJ1-3; D call uncertain. This CDR3 has 15 residues. Germline CDR1 reads SGHAT; CDR2 reads FQDESV (reference sequence). Deletions cut 2 bases from V and 1 base from J, with 9 bases between. CDR3 nucleotides: TGTGCCAGCAGCTTATCCCCTGGATCTGGAAACACCATATATTTT. This sequence encodes CASSLSPGSGNTIYF.

The chain links TRBV27 to TRBJ1-1; D is undetermined. The length of the CDR3 is 13 residues. Looked up from germline, CDR1 is MNHEY and CDR2 is SMNVEV (reference sequence). V gave up 3 bases and J gave up 1 base, with 6 bases separating them. DNA of the CDR3: TGTGCCAGCAGTTTTACGCCGAACACTGAAGCTTTCTTT. Encoded protein: CASSFTPNTEAFF.

This clone has a single count. The genes are TRBV15 and TRBJ1-5; 7 bases align to TRBD1. V trimming: 6 bases; J trimming: 0 bases; junction bases outside the gene matches: 5. Per germline, CDR1 LNHNV and CDR2 YYDKDF (reference sequence). This CDR3 is built from 15 residues. CDR3 nucleotide sequence: TGTGCCACCAGTCCGGACAGGCATAGCAATCAGCCCCAGCATTTT. This sequence encodes CATSPDRHSNQPQHF.

The rearrangement uses TRBV6-5 and TRBJ2-1; either TRBD1 or TRBD2 may supply D (5 bases each). The CDR3 length is 14 residues. The V and J ends lost 6 bases and 2 bases respectively, with 11 bases between them. Germline V CDR1 and CDR2: MNHEY, SVGAGI. CDR3 protein: CASSPLGAYNEQFF. In nucleotides, the CDR3 is TGTGCCAGCAGCCCTCTGGGGGCCTACAATGAGCAGTTCTTC.

This clone was recorded a few times. The rearrangement uses TRBV11-3 and TRBJ2-7; D gene unclear. The CDR3 length is 13 residues. The ends were cut back, 0 bases at V and 6 bases at J, with 9 bases in the middle. In germline, CDR1 is SGHNT, CDR2 YENEEA. CDR3 in amino acids: CASSLERKTEQYF. In DNA, the CDR3 is TGTGCCAGCAGCTTAGAAAGGAAAACCGAGCAGTACTTC.

This clone has only one observation. This rearrangement joins TRBV25-1 to TRBJ2-1, with D unresolved. Germline assignment: CDR1 MGHDK and CDR2 SYGVNS. Trimming left V 1 base short and J 5 bases short, with 15 bases between. The CDR3 extends over 16 amino acids. The CDR3 nucleotides are TGTGCCAGCAGTGAATTTTTAATCCCCCCGAACAATGAGCAGTTCTTC. Amino acid sequence: CASSEFLIPPNNEQFF.

The gene calls are TRBV27 and TRBJ1-5; 8 nucleotides agree with TRBD1. CDR3 length equals 18 residues. CDR1 MNHEY and CDR2 SMNVEV come from the germline V gene (reference sequence). V dropped 1 base and J dropped 0; count of bases not matched to a gene: 8. The CDR3 nucleotides are TGTGCCAGCAGTTTATTTCCAGGACAGGGAAATAGCAATCAGCCCCAGCATTTT. It translates to CASSLFPGQGNSNQPQHF.

The chain has TRBV23-1 and TRBJ2-6; D is ambiguous. TRBV23-1 is an open reading frame whose function is uncertain. Trimming shortened V by 3 bases and J by 2 bases, and 11 bases separated the two germline ends. The CDR3 is made up of 16 amino acids. CDR3 protein: CASSHLHGPGANVLTF. CDR3 DNA sequence: TGCGCCAGCAGTCACCTACACGGCCCTGGGGCCAACGTCCTGACTTTC.

V usage is TRBV5-6 and J usage is TRBJ1-1; tentative D call: TRBD1 (5 bases). The germline CDR1 and CDR2 sequences are SGHDT and YYEEEE. The V end was cut by 3 bases, the J end by 1 base, with 13 bases between. The CDR3 sequence is 15 residues long. In nucleotides, the CDR3 is TGTGCCAGCAGCTCGTCCAGGGTGGGGAACACTGAAGCTTTCTTT. Amino acids: CASSSSRVGNTEAFF.

The V call is TRBV7-9, the J call TRBJ2-2; D unclear. In germline, CDR1 is SEHNR, CDR2 FQNEAQ (reference sequence). This CDR3 is 14 amino acids long. Trimming took off 1 base at V and 1 base at J, with 4 bases between the two ends. CDR3: CASSLVLNTGELFF. In nucleotides, the CDR3 is TGTGCCAGCAGCTTAGTGCTGAACACCGGGGAGCTGTTTTTT.

This chain connects TRBV6-5 to TRBJ2-1, with D possibly matching TRBD2 (5 bases). Germline V gives CDR1 MNHEY, CDR2 SVGAGI. Trimming cost V 6 bases and J 7 bases, with 16 bases left between them. The length of the CDR3 is 14 residues. The CDR3 region has the DNA TGTGCCAGCAGAATAGGACTCACTCGGAATGAGCAGTTCTTC. Its protein product is CASRIGLTRNEQFF.